This is a list of T cell receptor beta chains from one sample in a study of chemoradiotherapy in HPV16-positive cancers. This table comes from immunoSEQ multiplex PCR, and its TCRdb copy is limited to in-frame clones, with some not included. This table has about 68,000 clones, 85% to 90% appearing once. The specimen was blood, collected from a patient who underwent chemoradiotherapy. The origin of the receptors is a human donor with HPV-associated anogenital cancer. Both conserved end residues are part of each CDR3. A D gene is named only where the DNA matches it firmly. Clone size is shown for a subset of rows, as once, few, many or a class of expanded clone.

d_call cdr3_length j_call v_call clone_size cdr3_aa cdr3_nt
. 16 TRBJ1-3 TRBV18 . CASSPGYRSSGNTIYF TGTGCCAGCTCACCAGGGTACAGGAGCTCTGGAAACACCATATATTTT
TRBD2 14 TRBJ2-1 TRBV7-9 . CASSLGLAETEQFF TGTGCCAGCAGCTTAGGACTAGCGGAGACTGAGCAGTTCTTC
TRBD1 15 TRBJ2-5 TRBV7-6 . CASSPRGQNQETQYF TGTGCCAGCAGCCCCAGGGGGCAAAACCAAGAGACCCAGTACTTC
. 14 TRBJ1-1 TRBV6-1 . CASSDSRGLTEAFF TGTGCCAGCAGTGATTCGAGGGGGTTAACTGAAGCTTTCTTT
. 13 TRBJ1-5 TRBV5-1 . CASSLHSNQPQHF TGCGCCAGCAGCTTACATTCCAATCAGCCCCAGCATTTT
TRBD2 16 TRBJ2-1 TRBV6-1 . CASSDKGLADYNEQFF TGTGCCAGCAGTGACAAGGGGCTAGCGGATTACAATGAGCAGTTCTTC
TRBD1 15 TRBJ1-5 TRBV19 once CASSTTGTVYQPQHF TGTGCCAGTAGTACAACCGGGACAGTTTATCAGCCCCAGCATTTT
. 14 TRBJ1-1 TRBV5-6 . CASSLAGPLGEAFF TGTGCCAGCAGCTTGGCCGGCCCGCTAGGAGAAGCTTTCTTT
. 13 TRBJ1-1 TRBV7-2 . CASSLWGNTEAFF TGTGCCAGCAGCTTATGGGGGAACACTGAAGCTTTCTTT
TRBD2 15 TRBJ2-7 TRBV27 . CASSLGTSGTGEQYF TGTGCCAGCAGTTTAGGGACTAGCGGGACTGGTGAGCAGTACTTC
TRBD1 14 TRBJ1-1 TRBV4-2 few CASSPRTGDTEAFF TGTGCCAGCAGTCCCCGGACAGGGGACACTGAAGCTTTCTTT
. 14 TRBJ2-5 TRBV5-1 . CASSLVGYQETQYF TGCGCCAGCAGCTTGGTCGGGTACCAAGAGACCCAGTACTTC
. 11 TRBJ1-3 TRBV5-8 . CASSLENTIYF TGTGCCAGCAGCTTGGAGAACACCATATATTTT
TRBD2 16 TRBJ2-1 TRBV7-2 . CASSFQGLAGGQEQFF TGTGCCAGCAGCTTCCAAGGACTAGCGGGAGGTCAGGAGCAGTTCTTC
. 13 TRBJ2-7 TRBV5-1 . CASSLFPVYEQYF TGCGCCAGCAGCTTGTTTCCGGTCTACGAGCAGTACTTC
. 12 TRBJ1-6 TRBV10-3 . CAISESNSPLHF TGTGCCATCAGTGAGTCTAATTCACCCCTCCACTTT
. 15 TRBJ2-7 TRBV28 . CASSLEGGPRGEQYF TGTGCCAGCAGTTTAGAAGGGGGGCCCCGGGGCGAGCAGTACTTC
. 14 TRBJ1-3 TRBV5-4 . CASSAAGTGNTIYF TGTGCCAGCAGCGCCGCAGGAACTGGAAACACCATATATTTT
. 12 TRBJ1-1 TRBV5-1 once CASSLGREPAFF TGCGCCAGCAGCCTAGGACGAGAGCCAGCTTTCTTT
. 16 TRBJ1-6 TRBV7-2 . CASSLSGPSYNSPLHF TGTGCCAGCAGCTTATCCGGACCCTCCTATAATTCACCCCTCCACTTT
. 12 TRBJ2-2 TRBV11-2 . CASTLGAGELFF TGTGCCAGCACCCTCGGGGCCGGGGAGCTGTTTTTT
TRBD1 18 TRBJ2-1 TRBV11-3 . CASSPYRDRGVSYNEQFF TGTGCCAGCAGCCCGTATCGGGACAGGGGGGTATCTTACAATGAGCAGTTCTTC
. 12 TRBJ2-7 TRBV25-1 . CASSDYLVEQYF TGTGCCAGCAGTGATTACCTGGTCGAGCAGTACTTC
. 16 TRBJ1-6 TRBV19 . CASSIQDTSYNSPLHF TGTGCCAGTAGTATTCAGGACACCTCCTATAATTCACCCCTCCACTTT